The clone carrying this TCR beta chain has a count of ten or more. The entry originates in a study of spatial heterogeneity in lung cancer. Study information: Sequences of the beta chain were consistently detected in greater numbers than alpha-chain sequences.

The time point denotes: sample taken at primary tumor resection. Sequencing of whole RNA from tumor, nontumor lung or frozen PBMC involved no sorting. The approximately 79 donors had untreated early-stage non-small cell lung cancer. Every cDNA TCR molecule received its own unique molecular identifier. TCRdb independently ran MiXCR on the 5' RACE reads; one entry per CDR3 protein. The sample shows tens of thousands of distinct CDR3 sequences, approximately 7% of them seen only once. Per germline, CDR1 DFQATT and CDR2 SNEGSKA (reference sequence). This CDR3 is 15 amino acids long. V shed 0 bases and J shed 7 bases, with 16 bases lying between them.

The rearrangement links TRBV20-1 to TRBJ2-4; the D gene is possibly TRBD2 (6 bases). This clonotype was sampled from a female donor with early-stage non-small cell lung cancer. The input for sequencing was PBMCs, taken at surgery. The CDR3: CSARERGNNRNIQYF. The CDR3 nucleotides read TGCAGTGCTAGAGAGCGCGGGAATAATCGGAACATTCAGTACTTC.